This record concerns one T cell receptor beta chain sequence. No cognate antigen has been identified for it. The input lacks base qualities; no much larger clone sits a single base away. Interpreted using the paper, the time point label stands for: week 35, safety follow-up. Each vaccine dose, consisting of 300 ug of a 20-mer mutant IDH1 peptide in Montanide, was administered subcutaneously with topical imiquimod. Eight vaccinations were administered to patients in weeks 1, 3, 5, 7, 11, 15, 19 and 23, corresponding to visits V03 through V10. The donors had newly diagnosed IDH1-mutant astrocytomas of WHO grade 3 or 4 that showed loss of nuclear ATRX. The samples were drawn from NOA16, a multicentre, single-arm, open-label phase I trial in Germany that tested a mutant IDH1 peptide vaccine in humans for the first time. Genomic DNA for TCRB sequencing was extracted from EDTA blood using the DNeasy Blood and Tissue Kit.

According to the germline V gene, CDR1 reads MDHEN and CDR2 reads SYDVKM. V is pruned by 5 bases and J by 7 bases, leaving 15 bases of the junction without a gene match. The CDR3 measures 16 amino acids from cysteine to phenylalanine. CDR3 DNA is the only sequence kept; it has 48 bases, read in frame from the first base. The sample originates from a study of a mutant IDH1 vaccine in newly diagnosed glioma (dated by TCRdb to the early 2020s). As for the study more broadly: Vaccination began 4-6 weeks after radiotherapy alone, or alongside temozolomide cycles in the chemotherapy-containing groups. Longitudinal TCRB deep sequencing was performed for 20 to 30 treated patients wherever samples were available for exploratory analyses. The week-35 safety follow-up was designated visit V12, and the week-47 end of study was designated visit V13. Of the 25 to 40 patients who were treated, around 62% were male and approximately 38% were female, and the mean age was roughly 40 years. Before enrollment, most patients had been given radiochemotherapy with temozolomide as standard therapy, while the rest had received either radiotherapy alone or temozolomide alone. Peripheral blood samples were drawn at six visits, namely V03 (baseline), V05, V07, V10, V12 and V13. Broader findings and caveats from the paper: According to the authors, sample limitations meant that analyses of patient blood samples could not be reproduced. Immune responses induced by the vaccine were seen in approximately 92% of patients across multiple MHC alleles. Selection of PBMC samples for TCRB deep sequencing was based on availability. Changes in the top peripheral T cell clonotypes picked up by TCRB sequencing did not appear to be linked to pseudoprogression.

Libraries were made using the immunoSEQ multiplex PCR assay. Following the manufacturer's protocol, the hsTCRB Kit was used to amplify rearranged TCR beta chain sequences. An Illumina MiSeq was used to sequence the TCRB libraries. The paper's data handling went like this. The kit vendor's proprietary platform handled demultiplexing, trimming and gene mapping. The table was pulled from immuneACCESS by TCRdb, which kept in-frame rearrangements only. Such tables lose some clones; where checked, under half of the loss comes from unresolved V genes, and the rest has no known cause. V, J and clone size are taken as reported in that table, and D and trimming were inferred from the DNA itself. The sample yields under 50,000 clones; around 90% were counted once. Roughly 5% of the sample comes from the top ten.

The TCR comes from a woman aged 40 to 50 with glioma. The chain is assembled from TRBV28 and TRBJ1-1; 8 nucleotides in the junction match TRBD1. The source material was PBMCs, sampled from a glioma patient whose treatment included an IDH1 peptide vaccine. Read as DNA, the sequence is TGTGCCAGCAGTCCAATTCGACCAGGGGGCGGCGGTGAAGCTTTCTTT. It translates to CASSPIRPGGGGEAFF. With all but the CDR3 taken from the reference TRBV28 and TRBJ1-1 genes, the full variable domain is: DVKVTQSSRYLVKRTGEKVFLECVQDMDHENMFWYRQDPGLGLRLIYFSYDVKMKEKGDIPEGYSVSREKKERFSLILESASTNQTSMYLCASSPIRPGGGGEAFFGQGTRLTVV.